Listed below are T cell receptor beta chains from one sample, sequenced in a study of cytomegalovirus exposure and HLA in healthy donors. Using immunoSEQ multiplex PCR, the repertoire was profiled, and TCRdb retains in-frame clones only, with some absent. The sample has about 180,000 clones, over 65% seen once. Sequences were obtained from PBMCs. These receptor sequences come from a woman aged 55-70 years in good health and CMV-seropositive. CDR3s include the opening cysteine and the closing phenylalanine or tryptophan. Each record gives: clone size, V gene, J gene, D gene, CDR3 protein, CDR3 DNA. The D gene is left open where the match is weak. Not every row has a clone size; where given, it reads once, few, many or a size class.

abundance: -; v_gene: TRBV2; j_gene: TRBJ1-2; d_gene: TRBD1; CDR3aa: CASSEQGAGYGYTF; CDR3nt: TGTGCCAGCAGTGAACAGGGGGCGGGCTATGGCTACACCTTC
abundance: few; v_gene: TRBV2; j_gene: TRBJ2-7; d_gene: TRBD2; CDR3aa: CASSAARGVGLDEQYF; CDR3nt: TGTGCCAGCAGTGCCGCGCGGGGGGTTGGTCTGGACGAGCAGTACTTC
abundance: -; v_gene: TRBV19; j_gene: TRBJ2-1; d_gene: TRBD2; CDR3aa: CASSIRGGIYNEQFF; CDR3nt: TGTGCCAGTAGTATACGGGGGGGCATCTACAATGAGCAGTTCTTC
abundance: -; v_gene: TRBV5-1; j_gene: TRBJ2-2; d_gene: TRBD2; CDR3aa: CASSLGASGNTGELFF; CDR3nt: TGCGCCAGCAGCTTGGGTGCTAGCGGGAATACCGGGGAGCTGTTTTTT
abundance: -; v_gene: TRBV29-1; j_gene: TRBJ2-7; d_gene: TRBD1; CDR3aa: CSVELGQGESDEQYF; CDR3nt: TGCAGCGTTGAACTGGGCCAGGGGGAATCGGACGAGCAGTACTTC
abundance: -; v_gene: TRBV19; j_gene: TRBJ2-4; d_gene: -; CDR3aa: CASRVGGRLAKNIQYF; CDR3nt: TGTGCCAGTAGGGTCGGCGGCAGACTAGCCAAAAACATTCAGTACTTC
abundance: -; v_gene: TRBV4-3; j_gene: TRBJ2-7; d_gene: -; CDR3aa: CASSQDTGGTANEQYF; CDR3nt: TGCGCCAGCAGCCAAGATACCGGCGGGACCGCGAACGAGCAGTACTTC
abundance: -; v_gene: TRBV18; j_gene: TRBJ2-3; d_gene: TRBD2; CDR3aa: CASSQGLESTDTQYF; CDR3nt: TGTGCCAGCTCACAGGGACTAGAGAGCACAGATACGCAGTATTTT
abundance: -; v_gene: TRBV27; j_gene: TRBJ1-3; d_gene: TRBD1; CDR3aa: CASRTHLQGAGNTIYF; CDR3nt: TGTGCCAGCAGGACCCATTTACAGGGGGCTGGAAACACCATATATTTT
abundance: -; v_gene: TRBV6-1; j_gene: TRBJ2-7; d_gene: TRBD2; CDR3aa: CASSPGTNLYEQYF; CDR3nt: TGTGCCAGCAGTCCCGGGACTAACCTCTACGAGCAGTACTTC
abundance: -; v_gene: TRBV7-9; j_gene: TRBJ1-4; d_gene: -; CDR3aa: CASIGANEKLFF; CDR3nt: TGTGCCAGCATCGGGGCTAATGAAAAACTGTTTTTT
abundance: -; v_gene: TRBV5-4; j_gene: TRBJ1-6; d_gene: TRBD1; CDR3aa: CASSPGGRTSYSPLHF; CDR3nt: TGTGCCAGCAGCCCAGGGGGTAGGACAAGTTATTCACCCCTCCACTTT
abundance: -; v_gene: TRBV7-2; j_gene: TRBJ1-2; d_gene: TRBD1; CDR3aa: CASSHPGTGTSGYTF; CDR3nt: TGTGCCAGCAGCCATCCAGGGACAGGGACGTCTGGCTACACCTTC